This T cell receptor beta chain originates from a study of immune cell composition in non-small cell lung cancer. TCRdb's copy holds only in-frame clones and misses some; the assay was immunoSEQ multiplex PCR. Here the sample spans approximately 2,200 clones, roughly two thirds being singletons. The normal lung sample lay at least 3 cm, and maximally far, from the tumour. Germline CDR1 and CDR2: SGHVS and FQNEAQ. There are 15 residues in the CDR3. Trimming removed 5 bases from V and 0 bases from J, with 10 bases in between. V is TRBV7-8 and J is TRBJ1-4; D gene uncertain. The receptor was derived from a human donor with non-small cell lung cancer. Sequences were obtained from non-adjacent lung tissue. In DNA, the CDR3 is TGTGCCAGCAGCCCCAGGCAGGCAACTAATGAAAAACTGTTTTTT. Residues: CASSPRQATNEKLFF.